This T cell receptor beta chain was sequenced in a study of T cell repertoires in cytomegalovirus infection. Background on the study: Based on public TCR beta signatures, there were indications of CMV infection and of a matching HLA type.

CDR3 size: 16 residues. The germline gives CDR1 MGHRA, CDR2 YSYEKL. Between the trimmed V and J ends, which lost 1 base and 0 bases, there was a span of 9 bases. Study-wide findings and caveats: The cumulative frequency of public TCR beta families identified carriers of CMV plus the relevant HLA. The ex vivo response was dominated by HLA-C-restricted CMV-specific TCR beta clonotypes.

One entry per CDR3 protein results from TCRdb running MiXCR on the reads. The sample lists some 320,000 distinct CDR3 sequences, over 7.5% occurring once. This clonotype was recorded at least ten times. Its specificity is unknown. The sequencing input was PBMCs. The TCR was taken from a human donor in good health (CMV status not recorded). Some clones in this sample may be carry-over from other donors' samples. The rearrangement uses TRBV4-1 and TRBJ1-4; possibly TRBD1 for D (5 bases). CDR3 sequence: CASSQGLGATNEKLFF. CDR3 coding DNA: TGCGCCAGCAGCCAAGGTCTGGGGGCAACTAATGAAAAACTGTTTTTT.